This TCR beta chain was profiled in a study of blood T cells in healthy people across ages. The authors extracted at least 6 micrograms of total RNA per sample. General study points: Unknown donor CMV status possibly confounded expanded clonotype changes. Naive T cell percentage showed a strong correlation with the diversity of TCR beta.

For this clonotype: Its antigen is currently unknown. A read error may produce the germline difference seen at one junction end.

CDR3 length: 17 residues. The V gene's germline CDR1 is MNHEY and CDR2 SMNVEV (reference sequence). Sample-barcoded 5' priming and a J-beta primer mix drove a second PCR of about 6 to 11 cycles. TCRdb used MiXCR to reprocess the 5' RACE reads, holding one entry per CDR3 protein. Of about 1.8 million distinct CDR3 sequences in the sample, just under 50% were seen once. Sequencing used blood. The chain couples TRBV27 to TRBJ2-4, with D possibly TRBD1 on 6 matching bases. The TCR sequence derives from a woman aged 40 to 50 in good health. CDR3 sequence (DNA): TGTGCCAGCAGTTCCAGGGGTGTTTATAGATACAAAAGCATTCAGTACTTC. Translated: CASSSRGVYRYKSIQYF.